Below are 4 T cell receptor beta chains sequenced from a single sample in a study of T cell repertoires in cytomegalovirus infection. TCRdb independently ran MiXCR on the reads; one entry per CDR3 protein. The sample holds approximately 50,000 distinct CDR3 sequences, around 20% seen once. For these TCRs, the target antigens are not known. This sample comprised CD8+ T cells from cultured PBMCs, obtained from culture after CMV antigen stimulation. The receptor set was obtained from a human donor in good health (CMV status not recorded). Some clones in this sample may be carry-over from other donors' samples.

This chain connects TRBV7-2 to TRBJ1-4; possible D gene TRBD1, 5 bases. Germline V gene lookup returns CDR1 SGHTA and CDR2 FQGNSA. V lost 5 bases to trimming and J lost 8 bases, with 18 bases between them. There are 15 residues in the CDR3. CDR3 sequence reads: CASSPRGVISEKLFF. As DNA, the CDR3 is TGTGCCAGCAGCCCTCGGGGGGTGATAAGCGAAAAACTGTTTTTT.

A few counts support this clonotype. The chain uses TRBV7-2 and TRBJ1-2; D unclear. The germline V gene encodes CDR1 SGHTA and CDR2 FQGNSA. Between the trimmed V and J ends, which lost 3 bases and 1 base, there was a span of 15 bases. This CDR3 contains 16 residues. CDR3 nucleotides: TGTGCCAGCAGCTTGGCCGGCGGCAGGTATAACTATGGCTACACCTTC. Protein: CASSLAGGRYNYGYTF.

The chain couples TRBV4-1 to TRBJ2-1; D possibly corresponds to TRBD1 (6 bases). This CDR3 spans 13 amino acids. In germline, CDR1 is MGHRA, CDR2 YSYEKL. V lost 4 bases and J 9 bases, leaving 13 bases between the germline ends. As DNA, the CDR3 is TGCGCCAGCAGCCGTACAGGGATCGTTGAGCAGTTCTTC. Residues: CASSRTGIVEQFF.

Remarks on this clonotype: The CDR3 end shows no conserved phenylalanine or tryptophan, and so a read error is likely. The rearrangement uses TRBV11-2 and TRBJ2-1, with 13 bases lining up with TRBD2. Looked up from germline, CDR1 is SGHAT and CDR2 is FQNNGV. J gave up 7 bases and V 5 bases, and 5 bases lay outside the gene matches. The CDR3 has 15 residues. The CDR3 DNA sequence: TGTGCCAGCAGCCCAGGGACTAGCGGGGTTAATGAGCAGTTCTTA. Its protein is CASSPGTSGVNEQFL.